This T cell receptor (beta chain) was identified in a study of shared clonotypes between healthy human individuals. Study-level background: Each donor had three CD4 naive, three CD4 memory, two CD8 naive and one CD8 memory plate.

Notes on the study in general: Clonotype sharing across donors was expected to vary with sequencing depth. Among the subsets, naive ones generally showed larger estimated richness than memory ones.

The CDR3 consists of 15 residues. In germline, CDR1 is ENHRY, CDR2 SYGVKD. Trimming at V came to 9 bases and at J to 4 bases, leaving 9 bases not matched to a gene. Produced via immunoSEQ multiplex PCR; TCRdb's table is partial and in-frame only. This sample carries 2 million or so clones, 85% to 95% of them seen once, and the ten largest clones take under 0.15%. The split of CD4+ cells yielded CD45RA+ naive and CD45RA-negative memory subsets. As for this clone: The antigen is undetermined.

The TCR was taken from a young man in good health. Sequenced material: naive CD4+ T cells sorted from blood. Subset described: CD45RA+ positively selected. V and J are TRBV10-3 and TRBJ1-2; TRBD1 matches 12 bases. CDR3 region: CAIAGTGGSRYGYTF. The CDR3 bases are TGTGCCATAGCCGGGACAGGGGGCTCCCGCTATGGCTACACCTTC.